The rows below give T cell receptor beta chains drawn from one sample of a study of cytotoxic CD8 clonotypes in ibrutinib-treated CLL. TCRdb's table, derived via immunoSEQ multiplex PCR, lists solely in-frame clones and lacks some. The sample includes roughly 180,000 clones, roughly four fifths of them seen just once. The sequences come from PBMCs, collected after 24 months of ibrutinib treatment. These receptors were collected from a human donor with chronic lymphocytic leukemia. Both conserved end residues are part of each CDR3. A D gene is named only where the DNA matches it firmly. Only part of the rows carry a size: once, few, many, or a class if the clone is expanded.

d_gene: TRBD2
v_gene: TRBV7-6
abundance: -
j_gene: TRBJ2-7
CDR3nt: TGTGCCAGCAGCTTAACGGGAGGGGGAAGGGAGCAGTACTTC
CDR3aa: CASSLTGGGREQYF

d_gene: -
v_gene: TRBV19
abundance: -
j_gene: TRBJ1-5
CDR3nt: TGTGCCAGTAGTATAGGTGGGGGCTGGCAGCCCCAGCATTTT
CDR3aa: CASSIGGGWQPQHF

d_gene: TRBD2
v_gene: TRBV7-2
abundance: once
j_gene: TRBJ2-1
CDR3nt: TGTGCCAGCAGCTTAGCGGGACTAGCGGCCTACAATGAGCAGTTCTTC
CDR3aa: CASSLAGLAAYNEQFF

d_gene: TRBD1
v_gene: TRBV2
abundance: once
j_gene: TRBJ2-5
CDR3nt: TGTGCCAGCAGTGACCGGGACAGGGGGCCCCAAGAGACCCAGTACTTC
CDR3aa: CASSDRDRGPQETQYF

d_gene: -
v_gene: TRBV30
abundance: few
j_gene: TRBJ1-2
CDR3nt: TGTGCCTGGAGCAGGGGAGTTAACTATGGCTACACCTTC
CDR3aa: CAWSRGVNYGYTF

d_gene: -
v_gene: TRBV13
abundance: -
j_gene: TRBJ2-7
CDR3nt: TGTGCCAGCAGTCCGCGTATGGCCTACGAGCAGTACTTC
CDR3aa: CASSPRMAYEQYF

d_gene: -
v_gene: TRBV5-6
abundance: -
j_gene: TRBJ1-2
CDR3nt: TGTGCCAGCAGCTTGGGGGCAGGGAAGAACTATGGCTACACCTTC
CDR3aa: CASSLGAGKNYGYTF

d_gene: TRBD1
v_gene: TRBV6-5
abundance: -
j_gene: TRBJ2-6
CDR3nt: TGTGCCAGCAGCACGGACAGGGCTGGGGCCAACGTCCTGACTTTC
CDR3aa: CASSTDRAGANVLTF

d_gene: -
v_gene: TRBV15
abundance: -
j_gene: TRBJ1-1
CDR3nt: TGTGCCACCAGCAGAGAAGGGACCGGGAACACTGAAGCTTTCTTT
CDR3aa: CATSREGTGNTEAFF

d_gene: -
v_gene: TRBV5-1
abundance: medium-sized
j_gene: TRBJ1-1
CDR3nt: TGCGCCAGCAGCTCGGGCGTGGGTGAAGCTTTCTTT
CDR3aa: CASSSGVGEAFF

d_gene: -
v_gene: TRBV19
abundance: -
j_gene: TRBJ1-5
CDR3nt: TGTGCCAGTAGTCCAGACGCCGGAGCCCTGAATAGCAATCAGCCCCAGCATTTT
CDR3aa: CASSPDAGALNSNQPQHF